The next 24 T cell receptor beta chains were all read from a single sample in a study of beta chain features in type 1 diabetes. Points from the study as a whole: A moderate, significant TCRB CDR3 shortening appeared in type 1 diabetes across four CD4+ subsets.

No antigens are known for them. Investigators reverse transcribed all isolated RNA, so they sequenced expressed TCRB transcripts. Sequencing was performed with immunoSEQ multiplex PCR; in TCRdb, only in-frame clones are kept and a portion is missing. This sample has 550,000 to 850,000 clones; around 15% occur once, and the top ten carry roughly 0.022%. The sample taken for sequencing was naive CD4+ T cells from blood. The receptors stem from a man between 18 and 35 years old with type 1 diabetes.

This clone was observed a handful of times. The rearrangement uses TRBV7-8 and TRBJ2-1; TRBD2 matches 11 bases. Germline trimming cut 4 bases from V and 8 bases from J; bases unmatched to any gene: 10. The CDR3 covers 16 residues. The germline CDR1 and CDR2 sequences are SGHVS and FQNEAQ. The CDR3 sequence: CASSSPTSGEKHEQFF. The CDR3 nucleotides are TGTGCCAGCAGCTCGCCGACTAGCGGGGAGAAACATGAGCAGTTCTTC. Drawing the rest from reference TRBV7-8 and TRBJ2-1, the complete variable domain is GAGVSQSPRYKVAKRGQDVALRCDPISGHVSLFWYQQALGQGPEFLTYFQNEAQLDKSGLPSDRFFAERPEGSVSTLKIQRTQQEDSAVYLCASSSPTSGEKHEQFFGPGTRLTVL.

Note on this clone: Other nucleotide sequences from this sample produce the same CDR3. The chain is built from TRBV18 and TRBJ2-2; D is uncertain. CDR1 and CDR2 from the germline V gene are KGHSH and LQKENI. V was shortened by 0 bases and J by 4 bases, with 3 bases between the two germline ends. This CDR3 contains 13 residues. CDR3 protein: CASSPPGTGELFF. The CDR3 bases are TGTGCCAGCTCACCACCGGGCACCGGGGAGCTGTTTTTT.

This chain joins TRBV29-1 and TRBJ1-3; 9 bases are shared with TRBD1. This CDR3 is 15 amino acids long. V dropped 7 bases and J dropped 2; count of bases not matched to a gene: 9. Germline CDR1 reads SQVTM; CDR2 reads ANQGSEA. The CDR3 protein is CSAIKGQGTGNTIYF. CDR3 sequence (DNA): TGCAGCGCGATCAAGGGACAGGGAACTGGAAACACCATATATTTT.

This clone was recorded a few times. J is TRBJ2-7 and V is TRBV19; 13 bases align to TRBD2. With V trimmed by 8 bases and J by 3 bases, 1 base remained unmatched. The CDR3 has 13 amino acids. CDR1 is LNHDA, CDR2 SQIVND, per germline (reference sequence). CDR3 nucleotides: TGTGCCAGTGGGACTAGCGGGGACTACGAGCAGTACTTC. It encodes CASGTSGDYEQYF.

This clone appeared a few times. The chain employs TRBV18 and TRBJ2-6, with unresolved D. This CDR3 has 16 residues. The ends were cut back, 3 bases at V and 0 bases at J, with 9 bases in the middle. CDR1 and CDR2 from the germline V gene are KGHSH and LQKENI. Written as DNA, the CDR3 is TGTGCCAGCTCACCGAGCAGCGCCTCTGGGGCCAACGTCCTGACTTTC. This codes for CASSPSSASGANVLTF.

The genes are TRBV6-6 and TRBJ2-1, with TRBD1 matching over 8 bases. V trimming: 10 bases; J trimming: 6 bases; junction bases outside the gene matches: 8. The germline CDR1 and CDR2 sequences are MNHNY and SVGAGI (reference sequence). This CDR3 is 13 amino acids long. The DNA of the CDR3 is TGTGCCATTGACAGGGGCACGGGCAATGAGCAGTTCTTC. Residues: CAIDRGTGNEQFF.

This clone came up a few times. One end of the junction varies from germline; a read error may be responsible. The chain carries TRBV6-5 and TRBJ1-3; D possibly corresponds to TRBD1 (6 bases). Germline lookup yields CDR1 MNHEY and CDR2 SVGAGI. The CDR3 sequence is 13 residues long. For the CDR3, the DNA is TGTGCCAGCAGTCCATATGACGGGACACGTATAGATTTT. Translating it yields CASSPYDGTRIDF.

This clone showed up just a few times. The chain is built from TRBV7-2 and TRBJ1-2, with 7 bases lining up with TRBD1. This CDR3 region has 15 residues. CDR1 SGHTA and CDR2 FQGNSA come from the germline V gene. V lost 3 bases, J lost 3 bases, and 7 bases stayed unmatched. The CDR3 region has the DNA TGTGCCAGCAGCTTCCTCGACAGGGTACACTATGGCTACACCTTC. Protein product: CASSFLDRVHYGYTF.

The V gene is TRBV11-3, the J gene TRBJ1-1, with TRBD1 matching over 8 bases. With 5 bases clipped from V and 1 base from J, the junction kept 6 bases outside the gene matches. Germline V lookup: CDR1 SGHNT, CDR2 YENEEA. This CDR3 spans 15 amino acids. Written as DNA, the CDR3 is TGTGCCAGCAGCCACAGGGGGACAGGGAACACTGAAGCTTTCTTT. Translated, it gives CASSHRGTGNTEAFF.

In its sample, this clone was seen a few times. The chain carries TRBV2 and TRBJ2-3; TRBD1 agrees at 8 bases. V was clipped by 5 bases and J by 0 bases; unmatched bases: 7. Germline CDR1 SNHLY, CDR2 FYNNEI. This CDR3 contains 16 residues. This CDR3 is CASSSPTGVSTDTQYF. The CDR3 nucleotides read TGTGCCAGCAGTTCCCCGACAGGGGTTAGCACAGATACGCAGTATTTT.

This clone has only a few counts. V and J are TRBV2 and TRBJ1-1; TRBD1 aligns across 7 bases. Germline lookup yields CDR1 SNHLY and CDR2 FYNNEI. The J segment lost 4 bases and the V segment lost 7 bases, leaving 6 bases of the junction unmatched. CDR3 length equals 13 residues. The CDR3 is CASTGDSGTEAFF. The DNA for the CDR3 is TGTGCCAGCACCGGGGACAGTGGCACTGAAGCTTTCTTT.

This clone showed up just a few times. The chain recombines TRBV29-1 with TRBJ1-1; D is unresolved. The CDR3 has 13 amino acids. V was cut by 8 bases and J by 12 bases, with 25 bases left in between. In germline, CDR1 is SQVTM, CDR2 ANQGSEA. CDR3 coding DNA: TGCAGCCTTCGACACGATACCGACTCGGGGACTTTCTTT. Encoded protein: CSLRHDTDSGTFF.

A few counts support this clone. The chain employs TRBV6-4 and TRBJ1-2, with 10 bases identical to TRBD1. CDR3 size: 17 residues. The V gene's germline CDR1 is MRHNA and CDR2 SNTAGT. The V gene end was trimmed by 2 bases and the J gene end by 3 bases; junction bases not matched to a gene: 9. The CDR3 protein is CASSDQGGTGVDYGYTF. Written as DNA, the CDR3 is TGTGCCAGCAGTGACCAAGGGGGGACAGGGGTCGACTATGGCTACACCTTC.

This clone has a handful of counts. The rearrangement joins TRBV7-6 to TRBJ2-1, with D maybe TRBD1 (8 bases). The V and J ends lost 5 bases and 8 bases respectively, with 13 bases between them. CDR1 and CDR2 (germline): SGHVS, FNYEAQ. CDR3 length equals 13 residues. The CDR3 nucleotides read TGTGCCAGCAGCCGGACAGGGAGGGATGAGCAGTTCTTC. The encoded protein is CASSRTGRDEQFF.

CDR3 sequence (DNA): TGTGCCATTACCGCTGAAGCTTTCTTT. This sequence encodes CAITAEAFF. V gene TRBV30 combines with J gene TRBJ1-1; D unresolved. The CDR3 runs 9 residues. V was pared by 8 bases and J by 6 bases, with 7 bases between. Germline V CDR1 and CDR2: GTSNPN, SVGIG (reference sequence).

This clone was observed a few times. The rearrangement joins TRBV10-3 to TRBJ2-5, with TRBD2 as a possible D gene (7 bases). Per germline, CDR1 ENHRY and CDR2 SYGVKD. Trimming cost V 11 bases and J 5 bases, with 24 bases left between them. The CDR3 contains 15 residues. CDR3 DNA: TGTGCCGTTCGAGGGGGGGAACGTTTGGTTGAGACCCAGTACTTC. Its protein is CAVRGGERLVETQYF.

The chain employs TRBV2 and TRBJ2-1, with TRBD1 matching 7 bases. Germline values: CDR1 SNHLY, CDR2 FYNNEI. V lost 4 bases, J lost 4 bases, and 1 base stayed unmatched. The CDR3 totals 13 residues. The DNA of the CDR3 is TGTGCCAGCAGTGGACAGGGATACAATGAGCAGTTCTTC. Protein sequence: CASSGQGYNEQFF.

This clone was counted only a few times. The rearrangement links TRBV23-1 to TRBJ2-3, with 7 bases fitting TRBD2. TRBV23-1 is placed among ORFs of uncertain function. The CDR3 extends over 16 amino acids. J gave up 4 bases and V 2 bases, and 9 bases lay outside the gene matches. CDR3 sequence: CASSQPGREAADTQYF. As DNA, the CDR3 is TGCGCCAGCAGTCAACCGGGACGGGAGGCGGCAGATACGCAGTATTTT.

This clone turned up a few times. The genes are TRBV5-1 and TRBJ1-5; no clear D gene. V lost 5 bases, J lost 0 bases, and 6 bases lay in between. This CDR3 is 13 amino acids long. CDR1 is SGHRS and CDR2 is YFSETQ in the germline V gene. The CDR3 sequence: CASRSDSNQPQHF. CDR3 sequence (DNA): TGCGCCAGCAGATCGGATAGCAATCAGCCCCAGCATTTT. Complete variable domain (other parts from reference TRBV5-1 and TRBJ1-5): KAGVTQTPRYLIKTRGQQVTLSCSPISGHRSVSWYQQTPGQGLQFLFEYFSETQRNKGNFPGRFSGRQFSNSRSEMNVSTLELGDSALYLCASRSDSNQPQHFGDGTRLSIL.

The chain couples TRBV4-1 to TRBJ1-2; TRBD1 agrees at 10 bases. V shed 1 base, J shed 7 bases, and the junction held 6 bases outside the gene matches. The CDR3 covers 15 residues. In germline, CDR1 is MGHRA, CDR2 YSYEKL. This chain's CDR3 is CASSQGQGADAGYTF. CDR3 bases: TGCGCCAGCAGCCAAGGACAGGGGGCTGATGCTGGCTACACCTTC.

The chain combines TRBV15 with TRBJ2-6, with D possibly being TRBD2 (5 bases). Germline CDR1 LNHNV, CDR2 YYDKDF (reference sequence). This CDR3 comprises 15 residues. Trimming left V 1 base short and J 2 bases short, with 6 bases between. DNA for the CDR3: TGTGCCACCAGCAGAGGGACTGCTGGGGCCAACGTCCTGACTTTC. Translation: CATSRGTAGANVLTF.

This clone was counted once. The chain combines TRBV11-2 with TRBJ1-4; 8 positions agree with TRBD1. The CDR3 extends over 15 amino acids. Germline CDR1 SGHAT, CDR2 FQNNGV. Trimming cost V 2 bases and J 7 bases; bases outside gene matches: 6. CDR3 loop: CASSLRRQGSEKLFF. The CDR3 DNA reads TGTGCCAGCAGCTTACGGCGACAGGGGAGTGAAAAACTGTTTTTT. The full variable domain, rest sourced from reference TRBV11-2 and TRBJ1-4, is EAGVAQSPRYKIIEKRQSVAFWCNPISGHATLYWYQQILGQGPKLLIQFQNNGVVDDSQLPKDRFSAERLKGVDSTLKIQPAKLEDSAVYLCASSLRRQGSEKLFFGSGTQLSVL.

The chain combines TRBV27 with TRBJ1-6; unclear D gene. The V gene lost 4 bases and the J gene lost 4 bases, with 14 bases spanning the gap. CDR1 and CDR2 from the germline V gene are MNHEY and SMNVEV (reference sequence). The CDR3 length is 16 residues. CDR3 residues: CASSSMTPLYNSPLHF. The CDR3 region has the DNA TGTGCCAGCAGTTCTATGACCCCTCTGTATAATTCACCCCTCCACTTT.

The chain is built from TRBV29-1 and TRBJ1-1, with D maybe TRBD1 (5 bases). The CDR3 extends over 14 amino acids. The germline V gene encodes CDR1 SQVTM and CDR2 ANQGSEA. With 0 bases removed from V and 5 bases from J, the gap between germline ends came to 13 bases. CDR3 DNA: TGCAGCGTTGAAGAAAGGGACGGGGGGACTGAAGCTTTCTTT. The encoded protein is CSVEERDGGTEAFF.